This TCR beta chain was captured by sequencing in a study of post-analysis software for immune sequencing data. Broader study findings: Controls showed lower frequencies than patients for five TRBV segments, and TRBV5-6, TRBV5-1 and TRBV20-1 were among these.

Sequencing libraries made from TCR beta cDNA carried unique molecular identifiers. The yield from roughly 1 to 10 million T cells was approximately 500,000 cDNA molecules in total. MiXCR was run by TCRdb on the PCR reads, yielding one entry per CDR3 protein. The sample yields around 700,000 distinct CDR3 sequences, over 45% seen once. With respect to this clonotype: As yet, its antigen is unknown.

The CDR3 has 15 amino acids. Trimming cost V 0 bases and J 4 bases, with 13 bases left between them. Germline values: CDR1 SGDLS, CDR2 YYNGEE. Source material: blood. V and J are TRBV9 and TRBJ1-2, with no clear D. This clonotype was obtained from a girl aged 2 to 10 with multiple sclerosis. The CDR3 protein is CASSVESERPYGYTF. In DNA, the CDR3 is TGTGCCAGCAGCGTAGAATCTGAGCGTCCCTATGGCTACACCTTC.